The T cell receptor (beta chain) under discussion was sequenced for a study of vaccination and CD4 T cells after COVID-19. Germline loops: CDR1 LNHDA, CDR2 SQIVND (reference sequence). V was clipped by 4 bases and J by 2 bases, with 8 bases between them. This CDR3 region has 13 residues. As regards this clonotype: Its specificity is not known.

Treatment indicated: approximately 10-day PBMC culture with coronavirus spike peptide pools or control peptides (ViraFEST assay). Study-level findings and limits: A nonsignificant rise from roughly 22 to 38 was seen in the median number of SARS-CoV-2-reactive clonotypes. Median 86.3% of reactive clones detected in convalescent patients emerged only post-vaccination.

The Oncomine TCR Beta short-read assay was applied to DNA of cultured CD4+ T cells. CD4+ T cells were cultured, and genomic DNA was extracted from them. TCRdb independently ran MiXCR on the PCR reads; one entry per CDR3 protein. The data contain 15,000 to 20,000 distinct CDR3 sequences, 55% to 65% of them singletons. The material sequenced was CD4+ T cells from blood, cultured in vitro, taken after SARS-CoV-2 vaccination. The TCR comes from a human donor who had recovered from COVID-19. The chain recombines TRBV19 with TRBJ1-1; no clear D gene. The CDR3 DNA reads as TGTGCCAGTAGTACGACCGCAAACACTGAAGCTTTCTTT. The encoded protein is CASSTTANTEAFF.